Below, 18 T cell receptor beta chains from the same sample are listed, as sequenced in a study of cytomegalovirus exposure and HLA in healthy donors. PCR used 60 Vbeta primers and 13 Jbeta primers. The data were produced by immunoSEQ multiplex PCR, yet TCRdb's version contains in-frame clones alone and is incomplete. There are under 250,000 clones in the sample; around 77% occur only once, and less than 3.5% lies in the top ten. The sample taken for sequencing was PBMCs. The receptors come from a woman aged 30 to 39 in good health and CMV-seronegative.

The rearrangement links TRBV5-5 to TRBJ2-7; TRBD2 is a possible D gene (6 bases). The CDR3 runs to 13 residues. From germline, CDR1 is SGHKS and CDR2 YYEKEE (reference sequence). V was clipped by 2 bases and J by 7 bases, with 13 bases between them. CDR3 sequence: CASSFFLGGEQYF. The DNA of the CDR3 is TGTGCCAGCAGCTTTTTCCTGGGGGGTGAGCAGTACTTC.

The V call is TRBV27, the J call TRBJ2-7; TRBD1 might be the D (6 bases). The CDR3 spans 12 residues. Trimming removed 6 bases from V and 2 bases from J, with 8 bases in between. The germline CDR1 and CDR2 sequences are MNHEY and SMNVEV (reference sequence). CDR3 sequence: CASRDRTYEQYF. The DNA for the CDR3 is TGTGCCAGCAGGGACAGAACCTACGAGCAGTACTTC.

This clone was seen at least ten times. The rearrangement links TRBV15 to TRBJ2-3; unclear D gene. CDR3 length equals 15 residues. V lost 0 bases to trimming and J lost 2 bases, with 9 bases between them. Germline assignment: CDR1 LNHNV and CDR2 YYDKDF (reference sequence). The CDR3 sequence: CATSRENRVTDTQYF. The DNA of the CDR3 is TGTGCCACCAGCAGAGAAAACCGAGTCACAGATACGCAGTATTTT.

Worth noting for this clone: Relative to the germline gene, one junction end is altered; a read error may explain this. The V and J genes are TRBV4-1 and TRBJ1-2, with D possibly being TRBD1 (5 bases). Germline lookup yields CDR1 MGHRA and CDR2 YSYEKL. CDR3 size: 13 residues. CDR3 nucleotide sequence: TGCGCCAGCAGCCAAGTCACAAGGGGTGGCTACCCCTTC. Amino acid sequence: CASSQVTRGGYPF.

The rearrangement links TRBV6-5 to TRBJ2-1; D is perhaps TRBD1 (6 bases). Germline CDR1 and CDR2: MNHEY and SVGAGI. Trimming shortened V by 0 bases and J by 6 bases, and 9 bases separated the two germline ends. The CDR3 is made up of 14 amino acids. The CDR3 loop reads CASSYSVGGNEQFF. CDR3 bases: TGTGCCAGCAGTTACTCGGTAGGGGGCAATGAGCAGTTCTTC.

This rearrangement joins TRBV6-1 to TRBJ2-4; TRBD2 is a possible D gene (6 bases). This CDR3 has 14 amino acids. From germline, CDR1 is MNHNS and CDR2 SASEGT. Trimming cost V 6 bases and J 3 bases, with 12 bases left between them. The CDR3 spells CASRARGGKNIQYF. The CDR3 DNA is TGTGCCAGCAGGGCGAGGGGAGGCAAAAACATTCAGTACTTC.

In DNA form, the CDR3 reads TGTGCCAGCAGTTACTCCAGGGTCGCCTATGGCTACACCTTC. It is translated as CASSYSRVAYGYTF. This chain joins TRBV6-5 and TRBJ1-2, with a possible D match to TRBD1 (5 bases). The CDR3 has 14 residues. V was cut by 0 bases and J by 4 bases, with 9 bases left in between. The V gene's germline CDR1 is MNHEY and CDR2 SVGAGI.

The chain joins TRBV11-3 to TRBJ2-2, with D unresolved. The CDR3 length is 16 residues. Per the germline V gene, CDR1 is SGHNT and CDR2 is YENEEA. V gave up 0 bases and J gave up 7 bases, with 15 bases separating them. CDR3 DNA: TGTGCCAGCAGCTTAGATTACACAGATCTGGTCGGGGAGCTGTTTTTT. Translating it yields CASSLDYTDLVGELFF.

This chain joins TRBV5-6 and TRBJ1-6; the match to TRBD1 covers 9 bases. J was trimmed by 5 bases and V by 0 bases; bases with no gene match: 3. This CDR3 comprises 16 residues. Germline V gene sequence: CDR1 SGHDT, CDR2 YYEEEE. CDR3 region: CASSLAGTGHNSPLHF. Here the CDR3 DNA reads TGTGCCAGCAGCTTGGCCGGGACAGGGCATAATTCACCCCTCCACTTT.

A few counts support this clone. V usage is TRBV4-1 and J usage is TRBJ2-3, with TRBD2 identical over 11 bases. V lost 2 bases to trimming and J lost 6 bases; unmatched junction nucleotides: 19. Looked up from germline, CDR1 is MGHRA and CDR2 is YSYEKL. The CDR3 is made up of 20 amino acids. CDR3 nucleotide sequence: TGCGCCAGCAGCCAACCCGGAGTAGCGGGAGGGCCAGGGCTGAAGGATACGCAGTATTTT. Translated, it gives CASSQPGVAGGPGLKDTQYF.

The gene calls are TRBV9 and TRBJ1-1; 9 nucleotides line up with TRBD1. V gave up 0 bases and J gave up 3 bases; unmatched junction bases: 6. This CDR3 spans 16 amino acids. Germline-derived CDR1 and CDR2 are SGDLS and YYNGEE. CDR3 sequence (DNA): TGTGCCAGCAGCGTAGAGGGACAGGGTGGGGACACTGAAGCTTTCTTT. It specifies CASSVEGQGGDTEAFF.

V and J are TRBV7-9 and TRBJ2-7; D is unclear. Deletions cut 6 bases from V and 4 bases from J, with 13 bases between. Germline V gene data show CDR1 as SEHNR and CDR2 as FQNEAQ (reference sequence). The CDR3 totals 13 residues. CDR3 DNA: TGTGCCAGCAGGTCACTTGAGAGGTACGAGCAGTACTTC. Its protein is CASRSLERYEQYF.

The chain has TRBV18 and TRBJ2-1; D ambiguous. Germline V gene sequence: CDR1 KGHSH, CDR2 LQKENI. This CDR3 spans 12 amino acids. V dropped 3 bases and J dropped 4 bases, with 4 bases sitting between them. The chain's CDR3 is CASSPTYNEQFF. Here the CDR3 DNA reads TGTGCCAGCTCACCGACTTACAATGAGCAGTTCTTC.

The genes are TRBV9 and TRBJ1-1, with 7 bases matching TRBD1. With 4 bases clipped from V and 0 bases from J, the junction kept 9 bases outside the gene matches. The germline gives CDR1 SGDLS, CDR2 YYNGEE. This CDR3 has 16 amino acids. As DNA, the CDR3 is TGTGCCAGCAGCTTAACCTCGACAGGGATGAACACTGAAGCTTTCTTT. Translated: CASSLTSTGMNTEAFF.

The CDR3 DNA reads as TGTGCCAGCAGATCCCCAGCGGGGCCCCCCTACGAGCAGTACTTC. This codes for CASRSPAGPPYEQYF. This chain uses TRBV28 with TRBJ2-7; TRBD2 matches 7 bases. This CDR3 is built from 15 residues. Trimming removed 6 bases from V and 2 bases from J; junction bases left unmatched: 10. The V gene's germline CDR1 is MDHEN and CDR2 SYDVKM.

The table lists this clone with a few counts. The rearrangement uses TRBV5-1 and TRBJ1-2, with D maybe TRBD1 (5 bases). Per germline, CDR1 SGHRS and CDR2 YFSETQ. The V end was cut by 5 bases, the J end by 5 bases, with 13 bases between. The CDR3 has 13 residues. The CDR3, as DNA: TGCGCCAGCAGTTTTGACAGATCGTATGGCTACACCTTC. Amino acid sequence: CASSFDRSYGYTF.

V gene TRBV5-1 combines with J gene TRBJ1-3; 9 nucleotides align to TRBD1. The CDR3 sequence is 15 residues long. Trimming removed 4 bases from V and 2 bases from J; junction bases left unmatched: 4. Germline V gene data show CDR1 as SGHRS and CDR2 as YFSETQ. CDR3 in amino acids: CASSNRTGAGNTIYF. The DNA for the CDR3 is TGCGCCAGCAGCAACAGGACAGGGGCTGGAAACACCATATATTTT.

The chain couples TRBV11-2 to TRBJ2-7; 8 positions match TRBD1. The J segment lost 3 bases and the V segment lost 4 bases, leaving 8 bases of the junction unmatched. This CDR3 has 15 residues. The germline V gene has CDR1 SGHAT and CDR2 FQNNGV. The CDR3 loop is CASSSPRGPSYEQYF. The CDR3 region has the DNA TGTGCCAGCAGCTCCCCCAGGGGGCCCAGCTACGAGCAGTACTTC.